A single sample is the source of the 7 T cell receptor beta chains below, sequenced in a study of glioma-infiltrating T cells after dendritic cell vaccination. Measured with immunoSEQ multiplex PCR; TCRdb has only the in-frame clones, and not every one. The table includes roughly 98,000 clones, 70% to 90% detected once. This sample comprised blood, obtained before dendritic cell vaccination. The receptors come from a human donor with glioblastoma.

The CDR3 sequence: CATSRDRRGFYNQPQHF. The CDR3 DNA sequence: TGTGCCACCAGCAGAGATAGGAGGGGTTTCTATAATCAGCCCCAGCATTTT. This chain joins TRBV15 and TRBJ1-5; D might be TRBD1 (5 bases). The CDR3 loop spans 17 amino acids. V was pared by 0 bases and J by 4 bases, with 16 bases between. The germline V gene has CDR1 LNHNV and CDR2 YYDKDF (reference sequence).

The chain employs TRBV5-6 and TRBJ2-1; no clear D. Germline V gene lookup returns CDR1 SGHDT and CDR2 YYEEEE. CDR3 length equals 12 residues. Trimming stripped 0 bases from V and 9 bases from J, with 7 bases between. This CDR3 is CASSLELGEQFF. The DNA for the CDR3 is TGTGCCAGCAGCTTGGAACTCGGTGAGCAGTTCTTC.

This chain joins TRBV7-9 and TRBJ2-3, with D perhaps matching TRBD2 (6 bases). Germline loops: CDR1 SEHNR, CDR2 FQNEAQ (reference sequence). V lost 1 base, J lost 2 bases, and 10 bases lay in between. The CDR3 is 15 amino acids. The CDR3 is CASSLGWGDTDTQYF. The CDR3 DNA is TGTGCCAGCAGCTTAGGGTGGGGGGACACAGATACGCAGTATTTT.

This chain uses TRBV6-5 with TRBJ2-3; the match to TRBD2 covers 9 bases. The V segment lost 4 bases and the J segment 4 bases; nucleotides outside the gene matches: 6. The CDR3 extends over 15 amino acids. Looked up from germline, CDR1 is MNHEY and CDR2 is SVGAGI. CDR3 loop: CASSSGGRASDTQYF. The DNA for the CDR3 is TGTGCCAGCAGTTCCGGCGGGAGGGCGTCAGATACGCAGTATTTT.

V gene TRBV6-6 combines with J gene TRBJ1-2, with 8 bases that match TRBD1. The J segment lost 3 bases and the V segment lost 5 bases, leaving 5 bases of the junction unmatched. CDR3 length: 14 residues. The germline gives CDR1 MNHNY, CDR2 SVGAGI (reference sequence). The DNA of the CDR3 is TGTGCCAGCAGTGAGCAGGGGGCGGACTATGGCTACACCTTC. Amino acids: CASSEQGADYGYTF.

The chain is built from TRBV28 and TRBJ2-1; 8 bases line up with TRBD1. J lost 2 bases, V lost 6 bases, and 6 bases had no gene match. The CDR3 runs 15 residues. Germline CDR1 and CDR2: MDHEN and SYDVKM. The CDR3 DNA is TGTGCCAGCAGAAACGGACAGGGACCCTACAATGAGCAGTTCTTC. Protein product: CASRNGQGPYNEQFF.

The chain links TRBV27 to TRBJ1-5; 7 positions agree with TRBD1. CDR3 size: 15 residues. The V and J ends lost 5 bases and 3 bases, in that order; junction bases with no gene match: 7. Germline assignment: CDR1 MNHEY and CDR2 SMNVEV (reference sequence). In nucleotides, the CDR3 is TGTGCCAGCAGTCTGCAGGGGGTCCTCAATCAGCCCCAGCATTTT. Translated: CASSLQGVLNQPQHF.